Sequencing of this TCR beta chain was carried out in a study of blood T cell repertoires in COVID-19. Study summary: The origin of the acute and convalescent COVID-19 samples was the United States, Italy and Spain. T cells, B-cell-depleted T cells, or PBMCs supplied cDNA or gDNA.

CDR3 size: 17 residues. Germline V gives CDR1 LNHDA, CDR2 SQIVND (reference sequence). The ends lost 4 bases at V and 1 base at J; junction bases unmatched: 7. In the original processing: By means of reference gene primer amplification, nucleated cell counts were estimated. Clones were read by immunoSEQ multiplex PCR, and TCRdb kept only the in-frame ones, dropping some. V and J calls plus clone size are reproduced from that table; the DNA served to infer D and trimming. The sample lists tens of thousands of clones, 88% seen once, with roughly 6% in the top ten. The specimen sequenced was peripheral blood. The sequence was collected from a man aged 45-65 years with active COVID-19. The chain carries TRBV19 and TRBJ2-1; 10 nucleotides line up with TRBD2. The CDR3 loop is CASSTRTSGLSYNEQFF. The CDR3 DNA sequence: TGTGCCAGTAGTACCCGGACTAGCGGACTGTCCTACAATGAGCAGTTCTTC.